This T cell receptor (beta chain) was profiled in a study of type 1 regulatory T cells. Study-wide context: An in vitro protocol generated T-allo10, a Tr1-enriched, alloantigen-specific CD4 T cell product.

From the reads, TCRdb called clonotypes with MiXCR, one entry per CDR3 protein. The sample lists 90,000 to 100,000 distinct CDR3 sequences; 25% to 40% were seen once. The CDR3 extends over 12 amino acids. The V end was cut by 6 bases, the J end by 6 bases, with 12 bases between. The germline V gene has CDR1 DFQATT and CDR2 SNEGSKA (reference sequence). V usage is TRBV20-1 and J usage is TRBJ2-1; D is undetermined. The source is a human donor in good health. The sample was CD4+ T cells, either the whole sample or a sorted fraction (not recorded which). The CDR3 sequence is CSAQAPRNEQFF. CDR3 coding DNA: TGCAGTGCGCAGGCCCCGCGCAATGAGCAGTTCTTC.